This T cell receptor beta chain was obtained from a study of neurological immune-mediated disorders. The V end lost 9 bases, the J end lost 9 bases, and 21 bases lay between the germline ends. Per germline, CDR1 MNHEY and CDR2 SVGAGI. This CDR3 spans 15 amino acids. This clonotype was recorded at least ten times. TCRdb recomputed calls from the 5' RACE reads with MiXCR, one row per CDR3 protein. The sample carries 40,000 or so distinct CDR3 sequences, about 2.5% recorded once. The gene calls are TRBV6-5 and TRBJ1-6, with D unresolved. This TCR was recovered from a young man with multiple sclerosis. Sample: PBMCs. DNA of the CDR3: TGTGCCAGTGTATCCGCCCCCGGCAAGGGTTCACCCCTCCACTTT. Translation gives CASVSAPGKGSPLHF.